The 5 T cell receptor beta chains in this list originate from one sample, sequenced in a study of response to subunit inactivated influenza vaccine. TCRdb independently ran MiXCR on the RT-PCR reads; one entry per CDR3 protein. The sample lists roughly 670,000 distinct CDR3 sequences, 11% to 15% seen once, with 7.5% to 8% in the top ten. The sequencing here drew on PBMCs from blood, taken around 14 days before vaccination. The receptors derive from a man aged 45-60 years who received an inactivated influenza vaccine.

This clonotype was seen only a few times. The chain carries TRBV12-3 or TRBV12-4 and TRBJ1-6; 9 positions agree with TRBD1. V lost 6 bases to trimming and J lost 7 bases; unmatched junction nucleotides: 4. The CDR3 has 14 amino acids. Written as DNA, the CDR3 is TGTGCCAGCAGAACCGGGACAGGGAATTCACCCCTCCACTTT. This sequence encodes CASRTGTGNSPLHF.

The chain has TRBV5-1 and TRBJ2-2; a possible D gene is TRBD1 (5 bases). The V and J ends lost 0 bases and 5 bases respectively, with 11 bases between them. This CDR3 is built from 15 residues. CDR1 is SGHRS and CDR2 is YFSETQ in the germline V gene. The CDR3 is CASSLVAGLTGELFF. Here the CDR3 DNA reads TGCGCCAGCAGCTTGGTAGCAGGGCTGACCGGGGAGCTGTTTTTT.

This chain connects TRBV15 to TRBJ2-3; 9 nucleotides match TRBD2. Germline CDR1 and CDR2: LNHNV and YYDKDF (reference sequence). The trim removed 0 bases at V and 3 bases at J, leaving 4 bases unmatched. The CDR3 loop spans 16 amino acids. The CDR3 region has the DNA TGTGCCACCAGCAGAGAAGCAGCGGGGGGAACAGATACGCAGTATTTT. Protein sequence: CATSREAAGGTDTQYF.

V usage is TRBV6-1 and J usage is TRBJ1-3; tentatively, D is TRBD1 (6 bases). Between the trimmed V and J ends, which lost 9 bases and 0 bases, there was a span of 21 bases. The CDR3 loop spans 17 amino acids. Germline loops: CDR1 MNHNS, CDR2 SASEGT. Here the CDR3 DNA reads TGTGCCAGTATCAAAACAGGGCCGGTACACTCTGGAAACACCATATATTTT. Its protein product is CASIKTGPVHSGNTIYF.

This clonotype came up many times. Written as DNA, the CDR3 is TGTGCCAGCAGTTTTGGCACCTTGGCCTACAATGAGCAGTTCTTC. Amino acid sequence: CASSFGTLAYNEQFF. The chain joins TRBV28 to TRBJ2-1; D is unclear. The length of the CDR3 is 15 residues. Per germline, CDR1 MDHEN and CDR2 SYDVKM. The ends were cut back, 3 bases at V and 2 bases at J, with 11 bases in the middle.